A selection of T cell receptor delta chains follows, all from one sample in a study of gamma-delta chains in newborns, infants, children. TCRdb redid clone calling on the reads using CATT. The sample yields over 2,500 delta-chain clones, 50% to 55% seen once. The sample taken for sequencing was blood. The receptors derive from a child who received the measles vaccine. CDR3s include the opening cysteine and the closing phenylalanine or tryptophan. D genes are given only for firm matches. Where a row states a size, it is once, few, many or the class of an expanded clone; other rows omit it.

d_gene	abundance	v_gene	j_gene	CDR3nt	CDR3aa
.	.	TRDV1	TRDJ1	TGTGCTCTTGGGGAAAACGGAGTCTTCGCCGATTTCGGTAAACTCATCTTT	CALGENGVFADFGKLIF
TRDD3	large	TRDV2	TRDJ3	TGTGCCTGTGACACTGGGGGATACGCGTCCTGGGACACCCGACAGATGTTTTTC	CACDTGGYASWDTRQMFF
TRDD3	.	TRDV1	TRDJ1	TGTGCTCTTGGGGAACTGATACCTACTGGGGGATCGTACACCGATAAACACATCTTT	CALGELIPTGGSYTDKHIF
TRDD3	medium-sized	TRDV1	TRDJ1	TGTGCTCTTGGGGCCTTTCCACTACTGGGGGATATCATCACCGATAAACTCATCTTT	CALGAFPLLGDIITDKLIF
TRDD3	large	TRAV29/DV5	TRDJ1	TGTGCAGCAAGCGTAGTAGTCGGGCCCGTACTGGGGGAGAGCCTCACCGATAAACTCATCTTT	CAASVVVGPVLGESLTDKLIF
TRDD3	.	TRDV3	TRDJ1	TGTGCCTTTAGTCAGTCCCCTCGTACTGGGGGATACGGGTACACCGATAAACTCATCTTT	CAFSQSPRTGGYGYTDKLIF
TRDD3	few	TRDV1	TRDJ1	TGTGCTCTTGGGGATCGTAGCCTATGGAACGACTGGGGGATCTACACCGATAAACTCATCTTT	CALGDRSLWNDWGIYTDKLIF
TRDD3	medium-sized	TRDV2	TRDJ1	TGTGCCTGTTGTACTGGGGAGAGGAGCGATAAACTCATCTTT	CACCTGERSDKLIF
TRDD3	.	TRDV1	TRDJ1	TGTGCTCTTGGGGTCTTTTCCCCTCCTACTCATTGGGGGATCTGGCAGATCGATAAACTCATCTTT	CALGVFSPPTHWGIWQIDKLIF
.	medium-sized	TRDV2	TRDJ1	TGTGCCTGTGACAGGTTAGGAACTCGCAACACCGATAAACTCATCTTT	CACDRLGTRNTDKLIF
.	few	TRDV1	TRDJ1	TGTGCTCTTGGGGCATGCTTCCCGGGCTGGGGTCGCTACACCGATAAACTCATCTTT	CALGACFPGWGRYTDKLIF
TRDD3	large	TRDV2	TRDJ2	TGTGCCTGTGACATACTGGGGGATACAGCACAACTCTTCTTT	CACDILGDTAQLFF
.	few	TRDV2	TRDJ3	TGTGCCTGTGACACCGCGGGGATCGCAACCTCCTGGGACACCCGACAGATGTTTTTC	CACDTAGIATSWDTRQMFF
.	.	TRDV2	TRDJ1	TGTGCCTGTGACACCGGGAGATATACCGATAAACTCATCTTT	CACDTGRYTDKLIF
.	.	TRDV1	TRDJ1	TGTGCTCTTGGGGAACTAATACCCTACCCGTACTGGAAGTACACCGATAAACTCATCTTT	CALGELIPYPYWKYTDKLIF
TRDD3	.	TRDV1	TRDJ1	TGTGCTCTTGGGGAATTACTGGGGGAGCCCTCCGATAAACTCATCTTT	CALGELLGEPSDKLIF
TRDD3	medium-sized	TRAV29/DV5	TRDJ1	TGTGCAGCAACCCATAGGGCCCACTGGGGGATATCCGATAAACTCATCTTT	CAATHRAHWGISDKLIF
TRDD3	.	TRDV1	TRDJ2	TGTGCTCTTGGGGAACTAGTCCTCGTACTGGGGGATACCCTCCGTGCCCCCACTAGAGGTACAGCACAACTCTTCTTT	CALGELVLVLGDTLRAPTRGTAQLFF
.	.	TRDV2	TRDJ3	TGTGCCTGTGACACGGTGGGGGCTCTCAGCTCCTGGGACACCCGACAGATGTTTTTC	CACDTVGALSSWDTRQMFF
.	.	TRDV2	TRDJ3	TGTGCCTGTGACACCGGTTGGGAGAGCTCCTGGGACACCCGACAGATGTTTTTC	CACDTGWESSWDTRQMFF
TRDD3	large	TRDV2	TRDJ1	TGTGCCTGTGACACCGTCGGCCGGAGTACTGGGGACACCGATAAACTCATCTTT	CACDTVGRSTGDTDKLIF
.	medium-sized	TRDV1	TRDJ1	TGTGCTCTTGGGCCATTTCCTAGGATAGGGTACACCGATAAACTCATCTTT	CALGPFPRIGYTDKLIF
TRDD3	.	TRDV2	TRDJ3	TGTGCCTGTGACACCTGGGGGATAGGACTCTCCTGGGGCACCCGACAGATGTTTTTC	CACDTWGIGLSWGTRQMFF
TRDD3	.	TRDV2	TRDJ3	TGTGCCTGTGACACGTACTGGGGGATAAGCTCCTGGAGCACCCGACAGATGTTTTTC	CACDTYWGISSWSTRQMFF
TRDD3	medium-sized	TRDV2	TRDJ2	TGTGCCTGTGACACCCTGGGGGATACACTTGAATTGACAGCACAACTCTTCTTT	CACDTLGDTLELTAQLFF
TRDD3	few	TRDV2	TRDJ2	TGTGCCTGTGACGTACTGGGGGATCCCTCCGTTTTGACAGCACAACTCTTCTTT	CACDVLGDPSVLTAQLFF
TRDD3	.	TRDV1	TRDJ1	TGTGCCCTTGGGGAAGTGAGTCATCTACTGGGGGACGACGACCCGTACACCGATAAACTCATCTTT	CALGEVSHLLGDDDPYTDKLIF
.	.	TRDV2	TRDJ3	TGTGCCTGTGACGCCGGCTCTGGGGTCTCCTGGGACACCCGACAGATGTTTTTC	CACDAGSGVSWDTRQMFF
TRDD3	few	TRDV3	TRDJ1	TGTGCCTTTACCCTGGGGGATATACGGTTCACCGATAAACTCATCTTT	CAFTLGDIRFTDKLIF
TRDD3	medium-sized	TRDV2	TRDJ1	TGTGCCTGTGACACCGTGGGGCTTACTGGGGGATACCCCGATAAACTCATCTTT	CACDTVGLTGGYPDKLIF
TRDD3	.	TRDV1	TRDJ2	TGTGCTCTTGCTCTTACAAAGTACTGGGGGATACCGGGTGGGATGACAGCACAACTCTTCTTT	CALALTKYWGIPGGMTAQLFF
TRDD3	few	TRDV2	TRDJ3	TGTGCCTGTGACCTACTGGGGGCCTCCTGGGACACCCGACAGATGTTTTTC	CACDLLGASWDTRQMFF
.	large	TRDV2	TRDJ3	TGTGCCTGTGACACCGTTATTGGGGCAAGCTCCTGGGACACCCGACAGATGTTTTTC	CACDTVIGASSWDTRQMFF
TRDD3	.	TRDV2	TRDJ2	TGTGCCTGTGACACCTTATTGGGGGATAAAGGGACAGCACAACTCTTCTTT	CACDTLLGDKGTAQLFF
TRDD3	large	TRDV2	TRDJ1	TGTGCCTGTGAGCCTCTGGGGGCCCCGTACACCGATAAACTCATCTTT	CACEPLGAPYTDKLIF
TRDD3	few	TRDV3	TRDJ1	TGTGCCTCTTTACCTACTGGGGGCCACACCGATAAACTCATCTTT	CASLPTGGHTDKLIF
TRDD3	.	TRDV1	TRDJ1	TGTGCTCTTGGGGAACGCTCCCTCCGGACTGGGGGATATATCGATAAACTCATCTTT	CALGERSLRTGGYIDKLIF
.	medium-sized	TRDV2	TRDJ3	TGTGCCTGTGATTTTGGGGGCCCAAGCTCCTGGGACACCCGACAGATGTTTTTC	CACDFGGPSSWDTRQMFF
TRDD3	.	TRDV2	TRDJ1	TGTGCCTGTGACCGCGGGGGATACCGGGGAACCGATAAACTCATCTTT	CACDRGGYRGTDKLIF
TRDD3	.	TRDV2	TRDJ1	TGTGCCTGTGACTCCATGACGGTTACTGGGGAAAGCGATAAACTCATCTTT	CACDSMTVTGESDKLIF
TRDD3	large	TRDV2	TRDJ1	TGTGCCTGTGACGGACTACTGGGGGACACCGATAAACTCATCTTT	CACDGLLGDTDKLIF
.	.	TRDV1	TRDJ1	TGTGCTCTTGGGGAACTAGGTACTCCCGGCTGGGGAAACACCGATAAACTCATCTTT	CALGELGTPGWGNTDKLIF
.	medium-sized	TRDV2	TRDJ2	TGTGCCTGTGACACAGTAGAAGGGGATCCTTCTTTGACAGCACAACTCTTCTTT	CACDTVEGDPSLTAQLFF
.	.	TRAV29/DV5	TRDJ1	TGTGCAGCAAGTGCTTCCTACCTAACTGGGGGCGAAAAAAGACCCGATAAACTCATCTTT	CAASASYLTGGEKRPDKLIF
TRDD3	medium-sized	TRDV3	TRDJ1	TGTGCCTTGCGATTCTGGGGGACCGATAAACTCATCTTT	CALRFWGTDKLIF
TRDD3	medium-sized	TRDV2	TRDJ1	TGTGCCTGTGACCTACTGGGGGATTCGGTGGGATCTGAGGACACCGATAAACTCATCTTT	CACDLLGDSVGSEDTDKLIF
.	.	TRDV2	TRDJ1	TGTGCCTGTGACAGCGGGTTTGGAATGTACACCGATAAACTCATCTTT	CACDSGFGMYTDKLIF
TRDD3	.	TRDV2	TRDJ3	TGTGCCTGTGACACCGGGGGACTGGGGGATATTTCCTGGGACACCCGACAGATGTTTTTC	CACDTGGLGDISWDTRQMFF
TRDD3	few	TRDV2	TRDJ1	TGTGCCTGTGACAAACTGGGGGATGCCCTCACCGCATACACCGATAAACTCATCTTT	CACDKLGDALTAYTDKLIF
TRDD3	.	TRDV2	TRDJ1	TGTGCCTGTGACGGACTCGACCGTTTACTGGGGGATACGGGGCTCCTTAAACTCATCTTT	CACDGLDRLLGDTGLLKLIF
TRDD3	medium-sized	TRDV2	TRDJ1	TGTGCCTGTGACAAAGTCCCCCGTACTGGGGGTTCCTCACCCGATAAACTCATCTTT	CACDKVPRTGGSSPDKLIF
.	few	TRDV1	TRDJ1	TGTGCTCTTGGGGAACGGGCTTCCCACAAAGGGGGGACATTATGGGTCCGTGACACCGATAAACTCATCTTT	CALGERASHKGGTLWVRDTDKLIF
TRDD3	.	TRDV2	TRDJ1	TGTGCCTGTGACCTTACTGGGGGATATTCTGGCTCTCTGTCGACCGATAAACTCATCTTT	CACDLTGGYSGSLSTDKLIF
TRDD3	.	TRDV2	TRDJ1	TGTGCCTGTGACCGCTTACTGGGGGATACGCCTAGACTCATCTTT	CACDRLLGDTPRLIF